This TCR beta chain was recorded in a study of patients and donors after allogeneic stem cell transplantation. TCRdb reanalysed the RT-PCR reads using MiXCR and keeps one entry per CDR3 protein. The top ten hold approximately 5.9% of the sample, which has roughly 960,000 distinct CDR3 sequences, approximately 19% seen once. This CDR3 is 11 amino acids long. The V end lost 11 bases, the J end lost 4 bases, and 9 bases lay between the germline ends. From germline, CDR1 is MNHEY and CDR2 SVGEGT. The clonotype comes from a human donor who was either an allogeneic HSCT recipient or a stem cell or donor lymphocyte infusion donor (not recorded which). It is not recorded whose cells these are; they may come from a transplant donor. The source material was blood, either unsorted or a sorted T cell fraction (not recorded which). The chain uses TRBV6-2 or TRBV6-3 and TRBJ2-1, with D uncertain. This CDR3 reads CAAVGYNEQFF. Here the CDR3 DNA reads TGTGCCGCCGTCGGGTACAATGAGCAGTTCTTC.